One TCR beta chain is described in this entry. Its antigen is not known. The CDR3 loop spans 19 amino acids. The V end lost 1 base, the J end lost 6 bases, and 25 bases lay between the germline ends. In germline, CDR1 is SGHTA, CDR2 FQGNSA. Multiplex touch-down PCR with TRB-A/B primers amplified rearranged V-D-J TRB sequences. In TCRdb, the multiplex PCR reads were re-called with MiXCR into one record per CDR3 protein. The data show about 2,300 distinct CDR3 sequences, roughly 26% seen once. The sample is drawn from a study of T cell repertoires in aging, cancer and after chemotherapy. The study's findings and limits: Compared with age-matched healthy donors, untreated hematological or solid cancer patients showed higher blood TCR clonality. In cancer patients, declining TCR diversity with age involved lost richness and lost evenness.

Peripheral blood genomic DNA, not sorted cells or RNA, was the template. The sequence was obtained from a human donor with a solid tumor. The sequenced sample was blood. The chain links TRBV7-2 to TRBJ1-5; no reliable D call. The DNA of the CDR3 is TGTGCCAGCAGCTTAGTGGTCCGGCAGGCCCACCCAGTCTCTCAGCCCCAGCATTTT. It codes for CASSLVVRQAHPVSQPQHF. The full variable domain, completed using reference TRBV7-2 and TRBJ1-5, is GAGVSQSPSNKVTEKGKDVELRCDPISGHTALYWYRQSLGQGLEFLIYFQGNSAPDKSGLPSDRFSAERTGGSVSTLTIQRTQQEDSAVYLCASSLVVRQAHPVSQPQHFGDGTRLSIL.